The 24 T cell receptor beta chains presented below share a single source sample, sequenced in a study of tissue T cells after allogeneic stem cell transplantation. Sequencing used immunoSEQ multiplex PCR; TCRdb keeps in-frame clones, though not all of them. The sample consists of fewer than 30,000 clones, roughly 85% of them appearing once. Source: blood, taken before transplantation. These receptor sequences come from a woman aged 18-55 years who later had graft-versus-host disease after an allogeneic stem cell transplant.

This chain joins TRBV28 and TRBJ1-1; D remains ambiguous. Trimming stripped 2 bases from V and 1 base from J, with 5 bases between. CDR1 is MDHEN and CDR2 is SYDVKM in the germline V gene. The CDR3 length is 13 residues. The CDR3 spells CASSLGPNTEAFF. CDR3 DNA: TGTGCCAGCAGTTTAGGGCCGAACACTGAAGCTTTCTTT. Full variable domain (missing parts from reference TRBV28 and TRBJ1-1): DVKVTQSSRYLVKRTGEKVFLECVQDMDHENMFWYRQDPGLGLRLIYFSYDVKMKEKGDIPEGYSVSREKKERFSLILESASTNQTSMYLCASSLGPNTEAFFGQGTRLTVV.

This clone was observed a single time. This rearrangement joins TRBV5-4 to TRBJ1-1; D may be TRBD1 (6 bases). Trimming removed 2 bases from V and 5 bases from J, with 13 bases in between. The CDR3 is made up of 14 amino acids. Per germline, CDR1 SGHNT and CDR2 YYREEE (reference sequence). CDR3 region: CASSFRGEGTEAFF. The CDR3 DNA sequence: TGTGCCAGCAGCTTTAGGGGGGAGGGTACTGAAGCTTTCTTT.

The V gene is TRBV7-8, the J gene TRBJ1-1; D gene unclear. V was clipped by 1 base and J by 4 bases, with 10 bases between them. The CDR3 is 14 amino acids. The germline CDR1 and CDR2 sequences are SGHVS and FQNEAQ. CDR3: CASSLEGPITEAFF. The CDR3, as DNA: TGTGCCAGCAGCTTAGAGGGTCCGATCACTGAAGCTTTCTTT.

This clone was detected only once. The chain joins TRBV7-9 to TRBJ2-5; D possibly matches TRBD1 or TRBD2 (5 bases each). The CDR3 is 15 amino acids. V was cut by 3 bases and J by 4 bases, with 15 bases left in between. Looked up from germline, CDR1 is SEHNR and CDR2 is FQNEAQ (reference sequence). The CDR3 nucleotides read TGTGCCAGCAGCTTTCCCGGGGCCTCCAGAGAGACCCAGTACTTC. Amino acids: CASSFPGASRETQYF.

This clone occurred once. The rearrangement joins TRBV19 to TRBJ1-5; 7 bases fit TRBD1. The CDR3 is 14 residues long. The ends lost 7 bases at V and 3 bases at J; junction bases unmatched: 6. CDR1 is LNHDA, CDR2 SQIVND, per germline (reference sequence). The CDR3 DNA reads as TGTGCCAGTACCCAGGGACAGTACAATCAGCCCCAGCATTTT. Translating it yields CASTQGQYNQPQHF.

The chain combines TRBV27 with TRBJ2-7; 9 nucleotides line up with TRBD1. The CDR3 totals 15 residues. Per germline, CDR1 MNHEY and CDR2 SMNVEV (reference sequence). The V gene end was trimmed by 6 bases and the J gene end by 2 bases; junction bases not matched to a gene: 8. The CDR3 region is CASRKQGASTYEQYF. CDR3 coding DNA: TGTGCCAGCAGGAAACAGGGGGCATCTACCTACGAGCAGTACTTC.

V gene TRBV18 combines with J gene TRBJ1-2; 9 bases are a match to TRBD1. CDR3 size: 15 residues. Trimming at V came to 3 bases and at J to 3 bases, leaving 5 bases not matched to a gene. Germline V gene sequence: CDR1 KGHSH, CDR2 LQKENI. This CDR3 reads CASSPARTGDYGYTF. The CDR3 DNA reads TGTGCCAGCTCACCCGCAAGGACAGGGGACTATGGCTACACCTTC.

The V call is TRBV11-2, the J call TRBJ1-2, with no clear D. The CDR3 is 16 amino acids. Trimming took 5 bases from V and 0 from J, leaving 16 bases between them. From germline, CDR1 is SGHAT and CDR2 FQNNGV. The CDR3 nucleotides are TGTGCCAGCAGCCATTTAGATGGCCAGACTAACTATGGCTACACCTTC. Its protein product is CASSHLDGQTNYGYTF.

Written as DNA, the CDR3 is TGCGCCAGCAGCTACCGGGGAGGGCACGAGCAGTACTTC. It translates to CASSYRGGHEQYF. V and J are TRBV4-3 and TRBJ2-7, with 7 bases that match TRBD2. The junction had 6 bases not matched to a gene; V was cut back by 5 bases and J by 5 bases. The CDR3 covers 13 residues. CDR1 and CDR2 (germline): LGHNA, YSLEER.

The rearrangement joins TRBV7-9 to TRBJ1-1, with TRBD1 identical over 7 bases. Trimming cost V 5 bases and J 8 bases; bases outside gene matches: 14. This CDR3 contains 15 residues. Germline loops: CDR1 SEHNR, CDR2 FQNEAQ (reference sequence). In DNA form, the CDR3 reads TGTGCCAGCAGCGATGGGACAGCAGGAGGGACGGAAGCTTTCTTT. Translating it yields CASSDGTAGGTEAFF.

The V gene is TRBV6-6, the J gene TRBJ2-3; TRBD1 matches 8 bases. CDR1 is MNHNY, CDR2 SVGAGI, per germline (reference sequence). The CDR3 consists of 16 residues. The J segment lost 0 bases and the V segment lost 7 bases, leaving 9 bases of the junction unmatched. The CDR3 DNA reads TGTGCCAGCACCGACCTAGGGACAGGTAGCACAGATACGCAGTATTTT. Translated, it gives CASTDLGTGSTDTQYF.

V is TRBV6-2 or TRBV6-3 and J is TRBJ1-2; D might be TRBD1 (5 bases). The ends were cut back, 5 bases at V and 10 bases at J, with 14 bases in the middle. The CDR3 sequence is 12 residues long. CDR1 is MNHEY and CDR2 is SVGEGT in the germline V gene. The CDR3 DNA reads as TGTGCCAGCAGTCCCGGGGCGTTAGTCTACACCTTC. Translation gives CASSPGALVYTF.

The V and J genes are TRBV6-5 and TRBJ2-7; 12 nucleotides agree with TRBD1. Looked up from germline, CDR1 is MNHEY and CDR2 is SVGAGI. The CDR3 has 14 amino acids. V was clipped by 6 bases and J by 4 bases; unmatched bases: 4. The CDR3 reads CASRGQGAFYEQYF. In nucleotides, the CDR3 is TGTGCCAGCAGGGGACAGGGGGCGTTTTACGAGCAGTACTTC.

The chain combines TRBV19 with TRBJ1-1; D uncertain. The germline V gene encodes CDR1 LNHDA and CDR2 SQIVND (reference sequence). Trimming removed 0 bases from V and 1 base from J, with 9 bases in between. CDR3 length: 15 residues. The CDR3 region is CASSIEPGPNTEAFF. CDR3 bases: TGTGCCAGTAGTATAGAACCAGGACCGAACACTGAAGCTTTCTTT.

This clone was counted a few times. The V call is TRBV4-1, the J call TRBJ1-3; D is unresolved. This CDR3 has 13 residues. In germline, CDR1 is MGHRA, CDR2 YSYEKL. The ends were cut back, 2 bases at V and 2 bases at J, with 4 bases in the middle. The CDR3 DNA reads TGCGCCAGCAGCCAACTGACTGGAAACACCATATATTTT. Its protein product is CASSQLTGNTIYF.

The CDR3 loop is CASSPGSEPSEAFF. The CDR3 DNA is TGTGCCAGCTCACCAGGGTCCGAGCCAAGTGAAGCTTTCTTT. V usage is TRBV18 and J usage is TRBJ1-1, with D unresolved. This CDR3 has 14 residues. Trimming took off 2 bases at V and 7 bases at J, with 14 bases between the two ends. Germline loops: CDR1 KGHSH, CDR2 LQKENI.

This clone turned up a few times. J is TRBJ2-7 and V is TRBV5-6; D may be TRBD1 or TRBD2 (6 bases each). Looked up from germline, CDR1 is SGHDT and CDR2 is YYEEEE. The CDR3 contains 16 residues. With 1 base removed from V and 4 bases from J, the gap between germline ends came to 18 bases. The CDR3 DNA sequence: TGTGCCAGCAGCTTGACAGGTGGAGGGACAACTTACGAGCAGTACTTC. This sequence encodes CASSLTGGGTTYEQYF.

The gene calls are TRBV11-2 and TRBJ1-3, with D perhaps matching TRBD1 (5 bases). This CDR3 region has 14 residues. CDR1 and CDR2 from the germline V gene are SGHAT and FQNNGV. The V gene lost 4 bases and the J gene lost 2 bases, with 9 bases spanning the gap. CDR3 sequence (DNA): TGTGCCAGCAGCTCAGGGAAACCTGGAAACACCATATATTTT. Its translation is CASSSGKPGNTIYF.

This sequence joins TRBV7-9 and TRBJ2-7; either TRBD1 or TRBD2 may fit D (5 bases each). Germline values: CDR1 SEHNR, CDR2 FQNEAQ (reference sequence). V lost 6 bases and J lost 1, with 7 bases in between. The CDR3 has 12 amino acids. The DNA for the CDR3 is TGTGCCAGCAGGGGGGAATCCTACGAGCAGTACTTC. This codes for CASRGESYEQYF. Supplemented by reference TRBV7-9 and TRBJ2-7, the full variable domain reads DTGVSQNPRHKITKRGQNVTFRCDPISEHNRLYWYRQTLGQGPEFLTYFQNEAQLEKSRLLSDRFSAERPKGSFSTLEIQRTEQGDSAMYLCASRGESYEQYFGPGTRLTVT.

In DNA, the CDR3 is TGTGCCAGCAGCTTCCCAGGAACCAACTATGGCTACACCTTC. Amino acid sequence: CASSFPGTNYGYTF. The V gene is TRBV7-2, the J gene TRBJ1-2; D remains ambiguous. The germline CDR1 and CDR2 sequences are SGHTA and FQGNSA. CDR3 length equals 14 residues. The V and J ends lost 3 bases and 2 bases respectively, with 10 bases between them. The whole variable domain, remainder taken from reference TRBV7-2 and TRBJ1-2, is GAGVSQSPSNKVTEKGKDVELRCDPISGHTALYWYRQSLGQGLEFLIYFQGNSAPDKSGLPSDRFSAERTGGSVSTLTIQRTQQEDSAVYLCASSFPGTNYGYTFGSGTRLTVV.

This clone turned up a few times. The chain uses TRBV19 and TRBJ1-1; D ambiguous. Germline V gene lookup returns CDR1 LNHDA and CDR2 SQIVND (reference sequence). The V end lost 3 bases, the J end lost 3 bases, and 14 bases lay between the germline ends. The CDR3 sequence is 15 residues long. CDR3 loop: CASSIVASRDTEAFF. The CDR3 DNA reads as TGTGCCAGTAGTATCGTGGCCTCCCGGGACACTGAAGCTTTCTTT.

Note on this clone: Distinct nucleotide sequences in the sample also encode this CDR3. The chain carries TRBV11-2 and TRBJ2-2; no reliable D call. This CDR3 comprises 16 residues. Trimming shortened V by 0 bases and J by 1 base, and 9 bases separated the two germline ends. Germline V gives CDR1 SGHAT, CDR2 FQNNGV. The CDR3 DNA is TGTGCCAGCAGCTTAGAGATAGGACGGAACACCGGGGAGCTGTTTTTT. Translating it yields CASSLEIGRNTGELFF.

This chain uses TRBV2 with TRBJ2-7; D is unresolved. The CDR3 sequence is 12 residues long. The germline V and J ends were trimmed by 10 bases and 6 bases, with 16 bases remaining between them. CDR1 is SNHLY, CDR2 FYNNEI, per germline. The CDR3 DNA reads TGTGCCAACCGAATGGGATCGAGCGAGCAGTACTTC. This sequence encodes CANRMGSSEQYF.

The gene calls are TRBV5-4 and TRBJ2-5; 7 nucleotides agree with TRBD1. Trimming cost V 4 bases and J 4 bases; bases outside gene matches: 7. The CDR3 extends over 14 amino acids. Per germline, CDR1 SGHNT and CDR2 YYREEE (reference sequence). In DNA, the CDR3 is TGTGCCAGCAGCCGTGACAGGGTGACAGAGACCCAGTACTTC. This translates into CASSRDRVTETQYF.